Shown below are 9 T cell receptor beta chains from a single sample sequenced in a study of graft-versus-host responses after intestinal transplantation. Repertoires were generated with immunoSEQ multiplex PCR, while TCRdb's copy carries only in-frame clones and drops some. This table has under 95,000 clones, roughly 80% appearing once. Their antigens remain unidentified. The sample here was unstimulated CD4+ T cells sorted from spleen or lymph node cells, taken before intestinal transplant. These receptors were collected from a human donor who received an intestinal transplant.

This clone showed up just a few times. The chain carries TRBV27 and TRBJ2-7; 7 bases are a match to TRBD1. With V trimmed by 8 bases and J by 4 bases, 14 bases remained unmatched. The CDR3 runs 15 residues. In germline, CDR1 is MNHEY, CDR2 SMNVEV (reference sequence). DNA for the CDR3: TGTGCCAGCCAAACCAGGACAGGTTTAGGGTACGAGCAGTACTTC. Translating it yields CASQTRTGLGYEQYF.

The V gene is TRBV28, the J gene TRBJ2-7; 7 nucleotides align to TRBD1. Per the germline V gene, CDR1 is MDHEN and CDR2 is SYDVKM. Unmatched junction bases numbered 8, after V lost 2 bases and J lost 1 base. This CDR3 comprises 16 residues. The CDR3 nucleotides read TGTGCCAGCAGTTTAGCTACAGGGGTAATATCCTACGAGCAGTACTTC. It yields the protein CASSLATGVISYEQYF.

The rearrangement joins TRBV9 to TRBJ2-3; TRBD2 matches at 9 bases. V gave up 3 bases and J gave up 3 bases; unmatched junction bases: 5. CDR3 length: 15 amino acids. In germline, CDR1 is SGDLS, CDR2 YYNGEE. Here the CDR3 reads CASSGSSGTTDTQYF. The CDR3 nucleotides read TGTGCCAGCAGCGGATCTAGCGGGACAACAGATACGCAGTATTTT.

This sequence joins TRBV28 and TRBJ2-7; possible D gene TRBD2, 5 bases. CDR3 length: 16 residues. CDR1 is MDHEN and CDR2 is SYDVKM in the germline V gene. The V and J ends lost 6 bases and 4 bases respectively, with 22 bases between them. CDR3 nucleotide sequence: TGTGCCAGCAGAATCGGCGGGTTGCCCAGCCCTTACGAGCAGTACTTC. It translates to CASRIGGLPSPYEQYF.

The rearrangement joins TRBV19 to TRBJ1-2; possibly TRBD1 for D (6 bases). CDR1 is LNHDA, CDR2 SQIVND, per germline (reference sequence). This CDR3 has 15 amino acids. V gave up 5 bases and J gave up 4 bases, with 17 bases separating them. The CDR3 coding sequence is TGTGCCAGTAGTCCCCCCCAGGGGCCGAGCTATGGCTACACCTTC. This sequence encodes CASSPPQGPSYGYTF.

This clone was found a few times. V gene TRBV4-2 combines with J gene TRBJ2-7, with TRBD1 matching over 9 bases. CDR1 is LGHNA, CDR2 YNFKEQ, per germline. The CDR3 is 16 residues long. V gave up 1 base and J gave up 0 bases; unmatched junction bases: 4. CDR3 sequence reads: CASSQGDRDPSYEQYF. For the CDR3, the DNA is TGTGCCAGCAGCCAAGGGGACAGGGACCCCTCCTACGAGCAGTACTTC.

This rearrangement joins TRBV5-1 to TRBJ2-2; weak D call: TRBD1 (5 bases). Germline values: CDR1 SGHRS, CDR2 YFSETQ. Trimming took 0 bases from V and 3 from J, leaving 12 bases between them. The CDR3 length is 16 residues. The CDR3 protein is CASSLGQRPDTGELFF. Here the CDR3 DNA reads TGCGCCAGCAGCTTGGGACAGCGCCCAGACACCGGGGAGCTGTTTTTT.

The table lists this clone with a count of one. The chain employs TRBV4-2 and TRBJ2-4, with a tentative D call TRBD2 (6 bases). Trimming stripped 2 bases from V and 3 bases from J, with 11 bases between. This CDR3 contains 15 residues. CDR1 and CDR2 (germline): LGHNA, YNFKEQ. CDR3 residues: CASSQYMGGKNIQYF. The CDR3 coding sequence is TGTGCCAGCAGCCAATACATGGGGGGCAAAAACATTCAGTACTTC.

The chain employs TRBV9 and TRBJ2-3; D remains ambiguous. The V end lost 2 bases, the J end lost 5 bases, and 9 bases lay between the germline ends. Germline CDR1 and CDR2: SGDLS and YYNGEE. The CDR3 is made up of 13 amino acids. This CDR3 is CASSVVREDTQYF. CDR3 coding DNA: TGTGCCAGCAGCGTTGTTAGAGAAGATACGCAGTATTTT. The complete variable domain, with remaining parts taken from reference TRBV9 and TRBJ2-3, reads DSGVTQTPKHLITATGQRVTLRCSPRSGDLSVYWYQQSLDQGLQFLIQYYNGEERAKGNILERFSAQQFPDLHSELNLSSLELGDSALYFCASSVVREDTQYFGPGTRLTVL.